A selection of T cell receptor beta chains follows, all from one sample in a study of blood T cell repertoires in COVID-19. Some clones are missing from TCRdb's copy, which holds only in-frame ones; the method was immunoSEQ multiplex PCR. The sample carries approximately 240,000 clones, about 85% recorded once. The sample was peripheral blood. The receptor set was obtained from a woman aged 55 to 70 with active or convalescent COVID-19. CDR3s include the opening cysteine and the closing phenylalanine or tryptophan. The order of the fields is V gene, D gene, J gene, CDR3 length, clone size, CDR3 DNA, CDR3 protein. A D gene is named only where the DNA matches it firmly. The size field is filled for only some rows; it gives once, few, many or a size class.

>TRBV6-5|TRBD1|TRBJ2-3|15|.
TGTGCCAGCAGTCCCGACAGGGGATGGGCAGATACGCAGTATTTT
CASSPDRGWADTQYF
>TRBV4-2|TRBD1|TRBJ1-2|15|many
TGTGCCAGCAGCCTAGGGACAGGGGAGTACTATGGCTACACCTTC
CASSLGTGEYYGYTF
>TRBV28|.|TRBJ1-5|17|.
TGTGCCAGCAGCCCCCGCGGGGAGGAAAGAACCAATCAGCCCCAGCATTTT
CASSPRGEERTNQPQHF
>TRBV5-6|.|TRBJ2-3|14|once
TGTGCCAGCAGCTTGGGACAGGGAGGAGATACGCAGTATTTT
CASSLGQGGDTQYF
>TRBV6-5|TRBD1|TRBJ2-3|13|.
TGTGCCAGCGGGGACAGCGCAACAGATACGCAGTATTTT
CASGDSATDTQYF
>TRBV24-1|.|TRBJ1-1|19|.
TGTGCCACCAGTGATTTGGAGCATGGGGCCAAGGGGCTTCGGACTGAAGCTTTCTTT
CATSDLEHGAKGLRTEAFF
>TRBV29-1|.|TRBJ1-5|12|.
TGCAGCGTCGGAGGTGGCAATCAGCCCCAGCATTTT
CSVGGGNQPQHF
>TRBV18|.|TRBJ1-2|14|.
TGTGCCAGCTCACCGAACCAACGGAACTATGGCTACACCTTC
CASSPNQRNYGYTF
>TRBV3-1/TRBV3-2|TRBD2|TRBJ2-1|16|.
TGTGCCAGCAGCCTCCCGCAACTAGCGGGGGGCCTTAGGCAGTTCTTC
CASSLPQLAGGLRQFF
>TRBV3-1/TRBV3-2|.|TRBJ2-2|13|once
TGTGCCAGCAGCCAAGGGTTCGGCGGGGAGCTGTTTTTT
CASSQGFGGELFF
>TRBV4-1|.|TRBJ1-3|15|.
TGCGCCAGCAGCCAAGAGCGACAGGTTGGAAACACCATATATTTT
CASSQERQVGNTIYF